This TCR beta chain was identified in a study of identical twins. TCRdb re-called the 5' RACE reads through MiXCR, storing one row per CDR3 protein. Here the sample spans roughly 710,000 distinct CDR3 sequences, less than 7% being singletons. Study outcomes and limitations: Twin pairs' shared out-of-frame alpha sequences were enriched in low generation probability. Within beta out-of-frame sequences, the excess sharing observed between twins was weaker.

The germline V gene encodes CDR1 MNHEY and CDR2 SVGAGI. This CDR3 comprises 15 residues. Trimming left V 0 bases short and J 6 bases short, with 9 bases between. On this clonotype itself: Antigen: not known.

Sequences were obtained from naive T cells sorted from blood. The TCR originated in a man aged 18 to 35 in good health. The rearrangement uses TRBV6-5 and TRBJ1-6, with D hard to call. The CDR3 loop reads CASSYSTSGNSPLHF. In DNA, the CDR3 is TGTGCCAGCAGTTACTCGACAAGTGGTAATTCACCCCTCCACTTT.